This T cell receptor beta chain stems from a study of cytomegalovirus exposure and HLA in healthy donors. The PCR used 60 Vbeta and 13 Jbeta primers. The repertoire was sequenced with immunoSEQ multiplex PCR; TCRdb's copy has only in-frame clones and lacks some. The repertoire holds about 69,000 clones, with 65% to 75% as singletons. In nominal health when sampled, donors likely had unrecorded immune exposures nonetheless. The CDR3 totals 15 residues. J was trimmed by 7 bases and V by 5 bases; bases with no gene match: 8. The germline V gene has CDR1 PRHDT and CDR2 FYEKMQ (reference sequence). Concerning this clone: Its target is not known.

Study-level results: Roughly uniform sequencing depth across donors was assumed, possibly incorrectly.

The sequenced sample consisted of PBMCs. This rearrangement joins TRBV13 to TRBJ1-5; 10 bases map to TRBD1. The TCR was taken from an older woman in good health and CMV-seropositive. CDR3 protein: CASSRGQGVGQPQHF. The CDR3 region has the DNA TGTGCCAGCAGCCGCGGACAGGGGGTTGGACAGCCCCAGCATTTT.